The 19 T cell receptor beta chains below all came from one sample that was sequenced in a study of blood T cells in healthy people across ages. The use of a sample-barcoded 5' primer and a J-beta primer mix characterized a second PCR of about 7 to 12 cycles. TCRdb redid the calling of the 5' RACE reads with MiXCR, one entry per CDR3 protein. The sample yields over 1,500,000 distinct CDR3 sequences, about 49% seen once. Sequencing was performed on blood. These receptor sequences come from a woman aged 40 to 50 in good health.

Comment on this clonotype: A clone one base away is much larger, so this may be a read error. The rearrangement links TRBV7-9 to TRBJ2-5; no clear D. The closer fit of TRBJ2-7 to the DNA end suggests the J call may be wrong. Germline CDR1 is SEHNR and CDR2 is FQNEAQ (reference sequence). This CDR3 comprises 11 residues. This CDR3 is CVSQRAYEQYF. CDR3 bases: TGTGTCAGCCAAAGGGCCTACGAGCAGTACTTC.

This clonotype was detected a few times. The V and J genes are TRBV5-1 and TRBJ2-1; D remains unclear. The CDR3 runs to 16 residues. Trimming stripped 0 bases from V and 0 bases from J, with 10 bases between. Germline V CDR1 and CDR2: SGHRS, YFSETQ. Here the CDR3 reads CASSLGQSSSYNEQFF. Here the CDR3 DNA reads TGCGCCAGCAGCTTGGGTCAGTCAAGCTCCTACAATGAGCAGTTCTTC.

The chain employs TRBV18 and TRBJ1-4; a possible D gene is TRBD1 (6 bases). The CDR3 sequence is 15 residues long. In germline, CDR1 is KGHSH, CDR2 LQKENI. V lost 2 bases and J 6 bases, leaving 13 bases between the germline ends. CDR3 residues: CASSPGYREDEKLFF. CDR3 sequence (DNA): TGTGCCAGCTCACCAGGTTACAGGGAGGATGAAAAACTGTTTTTT.

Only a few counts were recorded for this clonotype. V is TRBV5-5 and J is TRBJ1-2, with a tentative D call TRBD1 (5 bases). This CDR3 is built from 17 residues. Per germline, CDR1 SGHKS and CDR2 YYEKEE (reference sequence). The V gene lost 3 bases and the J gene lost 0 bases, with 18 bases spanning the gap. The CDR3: CASSWEVGAPPNYGYTF. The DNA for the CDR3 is TGTGCCAGCAGCTGGGAGGTAGGGGCCCCTCCTAACTATGGCTACACCTTC.

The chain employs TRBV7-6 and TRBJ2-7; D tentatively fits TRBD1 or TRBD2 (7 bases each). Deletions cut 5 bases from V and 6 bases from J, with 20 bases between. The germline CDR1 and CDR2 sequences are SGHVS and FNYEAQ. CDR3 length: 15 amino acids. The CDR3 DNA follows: TGTGCCAGCAGCCCAAACAGGGGAGGGATCTCCGAGCAGTACTTC. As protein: CASSPNRGGISEQYF.

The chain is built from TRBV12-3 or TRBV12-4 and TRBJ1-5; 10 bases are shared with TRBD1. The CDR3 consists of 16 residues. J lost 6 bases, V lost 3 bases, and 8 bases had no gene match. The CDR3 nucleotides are TGTGCCAGCAGTTTGGGGACAGGGGATTTGGTTCAGCCCCAGCATTTT. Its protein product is CASSLGTGDLVQPQHF.

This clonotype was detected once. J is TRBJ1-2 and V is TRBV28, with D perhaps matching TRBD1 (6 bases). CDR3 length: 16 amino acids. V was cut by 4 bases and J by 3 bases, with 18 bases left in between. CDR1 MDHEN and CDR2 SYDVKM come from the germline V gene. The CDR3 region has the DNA TGTGCCAGCAGTTCCTTGGGGGCAGGGGAGGACTATGGCTACACCTTC. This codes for CASSSLGAGEDYGYTF.

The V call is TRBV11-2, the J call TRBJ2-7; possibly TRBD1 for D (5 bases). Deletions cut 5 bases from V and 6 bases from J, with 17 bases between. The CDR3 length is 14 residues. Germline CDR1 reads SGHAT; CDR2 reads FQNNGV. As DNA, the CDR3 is TGTGCCAGCAGCCGCGAGGCAAGGGGCGGCGAGCAGTACTTC. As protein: CASSREARGGEQYF. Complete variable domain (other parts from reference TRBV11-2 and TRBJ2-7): EAGVAQSPRYKIIEKRQSVAFWCNPISGHATLYWYQQILGQGPKLLIQFQNNGVVDDSQLPKDRFSAERLKGVDSTLKIQPAKLEDSAVYLCASSREARGGEQYFGPGTRLTVT.

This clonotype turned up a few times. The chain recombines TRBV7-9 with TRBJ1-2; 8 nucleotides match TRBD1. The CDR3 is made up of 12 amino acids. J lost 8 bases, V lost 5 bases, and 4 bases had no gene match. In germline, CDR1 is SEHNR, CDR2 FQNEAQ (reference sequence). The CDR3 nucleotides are TGTGCCAGCAGCGGCCCAGGGGGCGGCTACACCTTC. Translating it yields CASSGPGGGYTF.

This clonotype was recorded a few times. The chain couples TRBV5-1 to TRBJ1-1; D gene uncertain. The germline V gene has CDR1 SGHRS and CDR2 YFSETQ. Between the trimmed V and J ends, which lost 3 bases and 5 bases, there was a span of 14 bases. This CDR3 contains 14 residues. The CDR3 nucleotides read TGCGCCAGCAGCTCCAACACGGGATCGACTGAAGCTTTCTTT. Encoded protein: CASSSNTGSTEAFF. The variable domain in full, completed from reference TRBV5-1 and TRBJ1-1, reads KAGVTQTPRYLIKTRGQQVTLSCSPISGHRSVSWYQQTPGQGLQFLFEYFSETQRNKGNFPGRFSGRQFSNSRSEMNVSTLELGDSALYLCASSSNTGSTEAFFGQGTRLTVV.

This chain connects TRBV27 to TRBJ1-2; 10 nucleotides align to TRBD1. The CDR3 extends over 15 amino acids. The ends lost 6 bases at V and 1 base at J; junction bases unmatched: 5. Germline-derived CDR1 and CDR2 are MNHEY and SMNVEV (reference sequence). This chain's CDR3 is CASRQTGGYNYGYTF. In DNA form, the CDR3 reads TGTGCCAGCAGACAGACAGGGGGCTATAACTATGGCTACACCTTC.

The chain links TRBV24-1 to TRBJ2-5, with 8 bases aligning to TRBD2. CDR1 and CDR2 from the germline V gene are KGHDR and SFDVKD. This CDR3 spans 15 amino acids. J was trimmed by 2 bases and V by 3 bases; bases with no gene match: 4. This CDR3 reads CATSDPRGGQETQYF. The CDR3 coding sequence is TGTGCCACCAGTGATCCCCGGGGGGGACAAGAGACCCAGTACTTC.

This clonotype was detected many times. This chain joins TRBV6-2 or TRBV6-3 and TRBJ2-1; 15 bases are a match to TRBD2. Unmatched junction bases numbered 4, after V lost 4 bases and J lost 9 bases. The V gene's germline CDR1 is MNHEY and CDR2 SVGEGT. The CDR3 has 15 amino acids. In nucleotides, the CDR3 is TGTGCCAGCAGTTCGGGACTAGCGGGGGGCAGTGAGCAGTTCTTC. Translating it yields CASSSGLAGGSEQFF.

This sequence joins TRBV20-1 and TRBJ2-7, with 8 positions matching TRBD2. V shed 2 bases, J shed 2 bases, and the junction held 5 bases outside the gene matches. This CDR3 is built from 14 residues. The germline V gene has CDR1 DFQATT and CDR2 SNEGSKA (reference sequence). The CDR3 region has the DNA TGCAGTGCTAGACAGACGGGGGGGCCCTACGAGCAGTACTTC. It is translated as CSARQTGGPYEQYF.

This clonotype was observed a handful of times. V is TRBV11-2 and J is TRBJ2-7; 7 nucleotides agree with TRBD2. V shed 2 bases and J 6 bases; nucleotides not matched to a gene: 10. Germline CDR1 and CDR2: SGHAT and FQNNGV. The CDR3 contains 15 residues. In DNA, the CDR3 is TGTGCCAGCAGCTTATTATCTGGGGGGGGAGCCGAGCAGTACTTC. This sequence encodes CASSLLSGGGAEQYF.

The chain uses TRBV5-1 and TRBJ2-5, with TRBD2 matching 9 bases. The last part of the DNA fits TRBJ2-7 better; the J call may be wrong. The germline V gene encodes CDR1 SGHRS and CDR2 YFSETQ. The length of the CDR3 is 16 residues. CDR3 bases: TGCGCCACCGGAAAAGCCCGACTAGCGGATTACTACGAGCAGTACTTC. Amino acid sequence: CATGKARLADYYEQYF.

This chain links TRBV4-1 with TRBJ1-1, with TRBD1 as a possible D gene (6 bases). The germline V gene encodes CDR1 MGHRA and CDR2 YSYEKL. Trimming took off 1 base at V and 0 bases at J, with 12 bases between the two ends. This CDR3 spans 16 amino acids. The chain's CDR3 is CASSQAGVPMNTEAFF. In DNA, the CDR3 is TGCGCCAGCAGCCAAGCAGGGGTACCCATGAACACTGAAGCTTTCTTT.

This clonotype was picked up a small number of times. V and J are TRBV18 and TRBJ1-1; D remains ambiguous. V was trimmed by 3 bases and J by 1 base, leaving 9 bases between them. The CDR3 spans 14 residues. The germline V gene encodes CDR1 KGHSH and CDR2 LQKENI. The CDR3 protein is CASSPSQANTEAFF. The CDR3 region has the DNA TGTGCCAGCTCACCGTCTCAAGCGAACACTGAAGCTTTCTTT.

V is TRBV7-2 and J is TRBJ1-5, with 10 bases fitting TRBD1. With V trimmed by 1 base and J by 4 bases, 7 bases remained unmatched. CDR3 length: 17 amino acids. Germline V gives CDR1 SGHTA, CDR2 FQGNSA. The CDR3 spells CASSLGGTGAMNQPQHF. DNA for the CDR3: TGTGCCAGCAGCTTAGGCGGGACAGGGGCGATGAATCAGCCCCAGCATTTT.